The rows below give T cell receptor beta chains drawn from one sample of a study of blood T cell repertoires in COVID-19. Clones were read by immunoSEQ multiplex PCR, and TCRdb kept only the in-frame ones, dropping some. The data show hundreds of thousands of clones, with 80% to 90% seen just once and approximately 4.2% held by the top ten. The specimen sequenced was peripheral blood. Receptors were obtained from a man aged 35 to 55 with acute or convalescent COVID-19. Both conserved end residues are part of each CDR3. D genes are given only for firm matches. Rows may omit the clone size; those that give it use once, few, many or a size class.

TRBV6-1	TRBD1	.	TRBJ2-3	TGTGCCAGCAGTGAACTGCCGGGACAGGCTCGACAAGGAACAGATACGCAGTATTTT	CASSELPGQARQGTDTQYF
TRBV6-5	.	.	TRBJ1-1	TGTGCCAGCAGTCCCTCAAAGGAGACTGAAGCTTTCTTT	CASSPSKETEAFF
TRBV23-1	.	.	TRBJ1-5	TGCGCCAGCAGTCAATCCTCGGGCAATCAGCCCCAGCATTTT	CASSQSSGNQPQHF
TRBV10-2	TRBD1	once	TRBJ1-2	TGCGCCAGCAGTCCCGGACAGGGTATAGGCGGCTACACCTTC	CASSPGQGIGGYTF
TRBV6-5	TRBD2	.	TRBJ2-7	TGTGCCAGCAGTTCCCAAATGACTAGCCGCGAGCAGTACTTC	CASSSQMTSREQYF
TRBV11-3	TRBD2	.	TRBJ2-7	TGTGCCAGCAGCTTCGGCGGGGGCTACGAGCAGTACTTC	CASSFGGGYEQYF
TRBV14	.	.	TRBJ1-3	TGTGCCAGCAGCCAAGAGGCAGGGGCCCCGTGGGACACCATATATTTT	CASSQEAGAPWDTIYF
TRBV6-5	.	.	TRBJ1-2	TGTGCCAGCAGTTACTCAAGCGCTGGTAACTATGGCTACACCTTC	CASSYSSAGNYGYTF
TRBV15	TRBD2	.	TRBJ2-1	TGTGCCACCAGCAGAGGGACTAGCGGGGCCTACAATGAGCAGTTCTTC	CATSRGTSGAYNEQFF
TRBV29-1	.	.	TRBJ2-7	TGCAGCGTTGAATTCCCCAGTGACGAGCAGTACTTC	CSVEFPSDEQYF
TRBV4-1	TRBD1	.	TRBJ1-6	TGCGCCAGCAGCCAAGGACGGGACAGGGGGTTTAGGTCACCCCTCCACTTT	CASSQGRDRGFRSPLHF
TRBV3-1/TRBV3-2	.	.	TRBJ1-5	TGTGCCAGCAGCCAAATACACGATCAGCCCCAGCATTTT	CASSQIHDQPQHF
TRBV11-3	.	.	TRBJ2-2	TGTGCCAGCAGCCCTACAGGGAACACCGGGGAGCTGTTTTTT	CASSPTGNTGELFF
TRBV27	.	.	TRBJ2-5	TGTGCCAGCAGGCCATCGTACGGCGGCCAAGAGACCCAGTACTTC	CASRPSYGGQETQYF
TRBV19	.	once	TRBJ1-6	TGTGCCAGTAGTCTGAACAGGGCGGAATCACCCCTCCACTTT	CASSLNRAESPLHF
TRBV6-5	.	few	TRBJ2-7	TGTGCCAGCAGCCGAGGGACACACGAGTACTTC	CASSRGTHEYF
TRBV12-3/TRBV12-4	.	.	TRBJ1-1	TGTGCCAGCAGTTTAGGGGCCCAAAACCAAGCTTTCTTT	CASSLGAQNQAFF
TRBV15	.	.	TRBJ2-4	TGTGCCACCAGGGAGCAGGACAGTTCGAAAAACATTCAGTACTTC	CATREQDSSKNIQYF
TRBV5-1	.	.	TRBJ2-5	TGCGCCAGCAGCCGGACATCGCAAGAGACCCAGTACTTC	CASSRTSQETQYF
TRBV4-1	TRBD1	.	TRBJ1-2	TGCGCCAGCAGCCAACCTACCGGGACAGAGGAGGGCTACACCTTC	CASSQPTGTEEGYTF
TRBV2	.	.	TRBJ1-1	TGTGCCAGCAGCGACAGGTTGAGAGGTGAAGCTTTCTTT	CASSDRLRGEAFF
TRBV5-4	.	.	TRBJ2-3	TGTGCCAGCAGCTTGGGGGGGCCCGACACAGATACGCAGTATTTT	CASSLGGPDTDTQYF
TRBV10-3	.	.	TRBJ2-7	TGTGCCATCAGTGAGTCGGTCCTCGGGGGTCGGCAGTACTTC	CAISESVLGGRQYF
TRBV2	TRBD2	.	TRBJ2-1	TGTGCCAGCACCATAGCGGGGGGCATTTTAAATGAGCAGTTCTTC	CASTIAGGILNEQFF
TRBV5-1	.	.	TRBJ2-4	TGCGCCAGCAGCTTATCAGCAGGTTCAGCAAACATTCAGTACTTC	CASSLSAGSANIQYF
TRBV3-1/TRBV3-2	TRBD2	.	TRBJ2-7	TGTGCCAGCAGCCGGGGACTAGCGGTGAACTACGAGCAGTACTTC	CASSRGLAVNYEQYF
TRBV2	TRBD2	.	TRBJ2-3	TGTGCCAGCACGTCGGGAACGGGGGGATGGGATACGCAGTATTTT	CASTSGTGGWDTQYF
TRBV9	.	.	TRBJ2-1	TGTGCCAGCAGCAATCGGGACACTTTAAATGAGCAGTTCTTC	CASSNRDTLNEQFF
TRBV6-6	TRBD1	.	TRBJ1-1	TGTGCCAGCACCACAGGGGGGGGCAGGGGGAACACTGAAGCTTTCTTT	CASTTGGGRGNTEAFF
TRBV19	TRBD2	once	TRBJ2-3	TGTGCCACCCAAACTCGGGGGGGACGGGATACGCAGTATTTT	CATQTRGGRDTQYF
TRBV6-5	.	.	TRBJ2-2	TGTGCCAGCAGGCCAACTACCGGGGAGCTGTTTTTT	CASRPTTGELFF
TRBV6-5	.	.	TRBJ1-1	TGTGCCAGCACCTTGGGGGGGAACACTGAAGCTTTCTTT	CASTLGGNTEAFF
TRBV29-1	.	.	TRBJ1-1	TGCAGCGTGGTTACAGGGAACACTGAAGCTTTCTTT	CSVVTGNTEAFF
TRBV2	TRBD1	few	TRBJ1-5	TGTGCCAGCAATCCCGGACAGGGGGTAGTTCAGCCCCAGCATTTT	CASNPGQGVVQPQHF
TRBV7-3	TRBD1	.	TRBJ1-5	TGTGCCAGCAGCTTAACGAGCAGGGGGCGGTCGGTATTTGGGAATCAGCCCCAGCATTTT	CASSLTSRGRSVFGNQPQHF
TRBV20-1	.	once	TRBJ2-7	TGCAGTGCTAGTGGAAGCGCCTACGAGCAGTACTTC	CSASGSAYEQYF
TRBV5-1	.	.	TRBJ2-1	TGCGCCAGCAGCTTGGTTCGGCGGACTGACTCCTACAATGAGCAGTTCTTC	CASSLVRRTDSYNEQFF
TRBV12-3/TRBV12-4	.	once	TRBJ1-1	TGTGCCAGCAGTTTAGCGGGGGGAACTGAAGCTTTCTTT	CASSLAGGTEAFF
TRBV7-3	.	.	TRBJ1-1	TGTGCCAGCCCCCGGCCGGGTGAAGCTTTCTTT	CASPRPGEAFF